Described below is a single T cell receptor beta chain sequence and its context. What it recognizes is unknown. This entry is derived from a study of T cells and Merkel cell carcinoma outcomes. General observations from the study: Reportedly, T-cell repertoire with density predicts Merkel cell carcinoma outcomes.

Method: immunoSEQ multiplex PCR; TCRdb's copy keeps in-frame clones and lacks some. The data contain some 15,000 clones, around 81% of them singletons. Germline V gene sequence: CDR1 SEHNR, CDR2 FQNEAQ (reference sequence). V dropped 8 bases and J dropped 6 bases, with 13 bases sitting between them. The CDR3 is made up of 13 amino acids. This sequence originates from a human donor with Merkel cell carcinoma. What was sequenced was tumor tissue from Merkel cell carcinoma. V usage is TRBV7-9 and J usage is TRBJ1-4; a weak D match, TRBD1 (5 bases). The CDR3 is CASGGYGDEKLFF. In nucleotides, the CDR3 is TGTGCCAGCGGGGGATACGGGGATGAAAAACTGTTTTTT.